Listed below are T cell receptor beta chains from one sample, sequenced in a study of cytomegalovirus exposure and HLA in healthy donors. Using immunoSEQ multiplex PCR, the repertoire was profiled, and TCRdb retains in-frame clones only, with some absent. The table shows approximately 61,000 clones, with around three quarters occurring only once. The sample consisted of PBMCs. These receptors were taken from a man aged 18 to 29 in good health and CMV-seropositive. Both conserved end residues are trimmed from each CDR3.

>TRBV11-2
ASSGQMNTGELF
>TRBV25-1
ASSESGYSPLH
>TRBV30
ANNRGGHGTDTQY
>TRBV6-5
ASSYSNRMDQPQH
>TRBV30
AWSVLAGGDSPLH
>TRBV7-9
ASSPRSYNEQF
>TRBV14
ASSQAGQYNTEAF
>TRBV28
ASSLAREAEAF
>TRBV6-1
ASLGADQYYEQY
>TRBV7-8
ASSLESTRAQY
>TRBV21-1
ASSKRAPASGGFTDTQY
>TRBV10-3
AISATGGVDNEQF
>TRBV6-5
ASSYSADSNQPQH
>TRBV6-5
ASSYSKKTENTEAF
>TRBV7-9
ASSQQGVWPRKLF
>TRBV30
AWSVLREVQY
>TRBV7-7
ASSMGLFSYEQY
>TRBV30
AWSGLAGVPSYNEQF
>TRBV4-1
ASSQADRDNNEQF
>TRBV6-1
ASSEAEAGGNYGYT
>TRBV9
ASSSGTGPSYEQY
>TRBV5-6
ASSLTVEQF
>TRBV6-4
ASSEGTSGNYEQY
>TRBV4-1
ASSQVTGGNYEQY
>TRBV28
ASSAPGTDKERAF
>TRBV2
ASSGSSPNRQPQH
>TRBV4-1
ASSQNTPTVLAKNIQY
>TRBV2
ASSRTGGTGANVLT
>TRBV28
ASSSTDTQY
>TRBV5-4
ASSLGQAISYNEQF
>TRBV30
AWSVLNRDSDTQY
>TRBV6-5
ASSYSRQGGDTQY
>TRBV30
AWSLRGGNSPLH
>TRBV4-1
ASSPPGTRTDTQY
>TRBV9
ASSIRGQGAGGELF
>TRBV5-1
ASSLGGGETQY
>TRBV9
ASSVTGTSYNEQF
>TRBV29-1
SVMLQGAYGYT
>TRBV5-6
ASSLRYEQY
>TRBV7-9
ASSTGTSGTMRQF
>TRBV19
ATKETPHQPQH
>TRBV13
ASSAGTPNNEQF
>TRBV7-2
ASSLESRVEQY
>TRBV19
ASSMGQRDIDEQF
>TRBV30
AWTRVGNQPQH
>TRBV30
AWNSNTQGISYEQY
>TRBV6-5
ASSYGLPDYGNEQF
>TRBV6-1
ASTSGRASYEQY
>TRBV4-1
ASSSLAQRGPTDTQY
>TRBV6-5
ASSYGGAYGYT
>TRBV7-2
ASSRAGKNTEAF
>TRBV5-1
ASRSQGGSYEQY
>TRBV29-1
SVERGRTGGLRTEAF
>TRBV7-9
ASKQESSYEQY
>TRBV7-8
ASSLGYGAETQY
>TRBV25-1
ASSESSSDWGAQY